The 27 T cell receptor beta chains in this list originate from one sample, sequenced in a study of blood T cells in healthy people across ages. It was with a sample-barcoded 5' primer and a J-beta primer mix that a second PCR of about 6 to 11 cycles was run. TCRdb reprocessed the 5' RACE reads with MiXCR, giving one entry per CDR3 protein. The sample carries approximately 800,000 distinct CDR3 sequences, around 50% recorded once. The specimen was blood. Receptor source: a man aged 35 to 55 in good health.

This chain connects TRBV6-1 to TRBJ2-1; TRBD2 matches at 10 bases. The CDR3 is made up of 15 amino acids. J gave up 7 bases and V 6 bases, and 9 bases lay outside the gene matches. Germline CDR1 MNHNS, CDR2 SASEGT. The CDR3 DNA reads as TGTGCCAGCAGCTCCACTAGCGGGGTCGGGAATGAGCAGTTCTTC. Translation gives CASSSTSGVGNEQFF.

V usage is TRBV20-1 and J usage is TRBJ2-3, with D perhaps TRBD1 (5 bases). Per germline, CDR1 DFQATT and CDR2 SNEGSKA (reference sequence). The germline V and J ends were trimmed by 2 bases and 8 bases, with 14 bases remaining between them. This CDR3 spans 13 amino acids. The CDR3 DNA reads TGCAGTGCTAGATTAGGGGCCCGTGGTACGCAGTATTTT. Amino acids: CSARLGARGTQYF.

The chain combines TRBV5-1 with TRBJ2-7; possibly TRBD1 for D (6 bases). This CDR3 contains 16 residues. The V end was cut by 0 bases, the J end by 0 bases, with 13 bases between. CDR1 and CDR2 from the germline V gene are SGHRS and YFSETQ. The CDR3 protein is CASSLDPGQRSYEQYF. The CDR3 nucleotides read TGCGCCAGCAGCTTGGATCCCGGACAGCGCTCCTACGAGCAGTACTTC.

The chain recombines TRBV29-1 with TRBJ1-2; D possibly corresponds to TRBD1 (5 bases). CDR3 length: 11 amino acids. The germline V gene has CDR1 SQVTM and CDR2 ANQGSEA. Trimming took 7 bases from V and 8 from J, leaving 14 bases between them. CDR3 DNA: TGCAGCGCCCCGGACAATTGGGGCTACACCTTC. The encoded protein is CSAPDNWGYTF.

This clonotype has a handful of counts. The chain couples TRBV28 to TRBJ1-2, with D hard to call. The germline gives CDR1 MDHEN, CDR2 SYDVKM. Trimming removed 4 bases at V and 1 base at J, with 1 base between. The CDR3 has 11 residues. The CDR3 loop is CASSYNYGYTF. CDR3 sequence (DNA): TGTGCCAGCAGTTATAACTATGGCTACACCTTC.

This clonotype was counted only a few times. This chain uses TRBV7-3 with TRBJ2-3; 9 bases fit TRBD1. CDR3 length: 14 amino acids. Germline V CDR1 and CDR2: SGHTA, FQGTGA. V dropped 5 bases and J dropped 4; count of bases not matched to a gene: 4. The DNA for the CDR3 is TGTGCCAGCAGCCGGAGACAGGGGGCAGATACGCAGTATTTT. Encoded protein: CASSRRQGADTQYF.

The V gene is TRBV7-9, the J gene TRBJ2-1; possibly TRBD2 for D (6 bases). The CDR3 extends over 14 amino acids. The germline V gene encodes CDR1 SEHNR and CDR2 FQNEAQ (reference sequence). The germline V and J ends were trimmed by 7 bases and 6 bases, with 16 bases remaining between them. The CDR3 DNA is TGTGCCAGCACCCGGAACGGGGGAACCAATGAGCAGTTCTTC. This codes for CASTRNGGTNEQFF. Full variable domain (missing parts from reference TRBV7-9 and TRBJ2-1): DTGVSQNPRHKITKRGQNVTFRCDPISEHNRLYWYRQTLGQGPEFLTYFQNEAQLEKSRLLSDRFSAERPKGSFSTLEIQRTEQGDSAMYLCASTRNGGTNEQFFGPGTRLTVL.

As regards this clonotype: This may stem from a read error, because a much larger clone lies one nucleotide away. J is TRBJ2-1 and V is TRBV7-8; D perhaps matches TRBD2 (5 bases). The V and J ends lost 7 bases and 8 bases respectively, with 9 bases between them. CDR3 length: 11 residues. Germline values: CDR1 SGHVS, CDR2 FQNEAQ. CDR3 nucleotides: TGTGCCAGCATCCGGGGTTATGAGCAGTTCTTC. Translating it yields CASIRGYEQFF. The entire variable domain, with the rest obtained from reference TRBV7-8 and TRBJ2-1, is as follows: GAGVSQSPRYKVAKRGQDVALRCDPISGHVSLFWYQQALGQGPEFLTYFQNEAQLDKSGLPSDRFFAERPEGSVSTLKIQRTQQEDSAVYLCASIRGYEQFFGPGTRLTVL.

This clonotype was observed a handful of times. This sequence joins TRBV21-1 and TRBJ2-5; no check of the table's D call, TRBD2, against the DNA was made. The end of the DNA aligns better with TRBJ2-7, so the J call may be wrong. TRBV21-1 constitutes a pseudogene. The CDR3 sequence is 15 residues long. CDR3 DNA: TGTGCCAGCAGCCCCTCTATAGGGACTCTGAGCGAGCAGTACTTC. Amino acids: CASSPSIGTLSEQYF.

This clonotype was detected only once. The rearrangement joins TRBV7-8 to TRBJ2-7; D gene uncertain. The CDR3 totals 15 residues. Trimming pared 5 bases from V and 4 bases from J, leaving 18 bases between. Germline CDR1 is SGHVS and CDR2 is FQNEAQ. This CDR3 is CASSQGFDLYYEQYF. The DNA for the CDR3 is TGTGCCAGCAGCCAAGGATTCGATTTGTATTACGAGCAGTACTTC.

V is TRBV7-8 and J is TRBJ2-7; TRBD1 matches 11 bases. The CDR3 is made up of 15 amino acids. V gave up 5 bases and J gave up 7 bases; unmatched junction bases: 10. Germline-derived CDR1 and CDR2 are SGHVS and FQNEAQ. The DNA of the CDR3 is TGTGCCAGCAGCCCGCGGACAGGGGGCGAGTGGGAGCAGTACTTC. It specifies CASSPRTGGEWEQYF. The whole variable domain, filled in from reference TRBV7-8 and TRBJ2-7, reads GAGVSQSPRYKVAKRGQDVALRCDPISGHVSLFWYQQALGQGPEFLTYFQNEAQLDKSGLPSDRFFAERPEGSVSTLKIQRTQQEDSAVYLCASSPRTGGEWEQYFGPGTRLTVT.

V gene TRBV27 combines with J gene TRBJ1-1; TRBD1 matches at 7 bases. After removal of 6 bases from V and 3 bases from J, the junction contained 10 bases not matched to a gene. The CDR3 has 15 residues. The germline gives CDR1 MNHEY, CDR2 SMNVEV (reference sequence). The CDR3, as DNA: TGTGCCAGCAGCCCTTGGGACAGAAGCTACACTGAAGCTTTCTTT. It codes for CASSPWDRSYTEAFF.

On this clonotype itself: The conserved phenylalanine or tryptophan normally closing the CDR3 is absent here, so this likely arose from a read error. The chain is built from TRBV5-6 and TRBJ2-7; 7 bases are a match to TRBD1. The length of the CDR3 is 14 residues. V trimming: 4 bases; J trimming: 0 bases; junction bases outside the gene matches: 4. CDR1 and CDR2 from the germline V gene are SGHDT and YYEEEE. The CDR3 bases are TGTGCCAGCAGCCACCGGGACAGCTCCTACGAGCAGTACATC. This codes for CASSHRDSSYEQYI.

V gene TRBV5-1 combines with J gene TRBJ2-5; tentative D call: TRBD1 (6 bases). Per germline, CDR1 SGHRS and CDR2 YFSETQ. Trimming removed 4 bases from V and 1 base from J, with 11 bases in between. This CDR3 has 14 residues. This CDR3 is CASSTGQLQETQYF. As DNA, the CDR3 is TGCGCCAGCAGCACCGGACAGCTCCAAGAGACCCAGTACTTC.

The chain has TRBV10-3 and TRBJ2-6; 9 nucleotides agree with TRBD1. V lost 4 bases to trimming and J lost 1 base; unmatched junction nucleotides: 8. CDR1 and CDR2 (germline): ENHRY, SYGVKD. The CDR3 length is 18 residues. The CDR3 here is CAISGDRAVLSGANVLTF. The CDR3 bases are TGTGCCATCAGTGGGGACAGGGCAGTCTTATCTGGGGCCAACGTCCTGACTTTC.

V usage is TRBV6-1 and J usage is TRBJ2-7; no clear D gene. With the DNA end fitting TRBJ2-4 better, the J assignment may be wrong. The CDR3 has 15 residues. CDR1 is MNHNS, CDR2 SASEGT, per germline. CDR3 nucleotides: TGTGCCAGCAGTGAAGGTGTGGGGGCCAAAAACATTCAGTACTTC. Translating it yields CASSEGVGAKNIQYF.

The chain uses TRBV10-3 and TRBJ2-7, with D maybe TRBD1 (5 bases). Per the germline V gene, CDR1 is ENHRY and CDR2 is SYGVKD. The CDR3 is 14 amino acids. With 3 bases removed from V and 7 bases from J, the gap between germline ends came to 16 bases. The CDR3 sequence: CAISDGQGYNEQYF. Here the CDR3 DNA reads TGTGCCATCAGTGATGGACAAGGGTACAATGAGCAGTACTTC.

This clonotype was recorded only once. The CDR3, as DNA: TGTGCTAGTGTTCCGAACGGTCGGGAGGGGTACTACAATGAGCAGTTCTTC. It codes for CASVPNGREGYYNEQFF. The chain is built from TRBV12-5 and TRBJ2-1, with 8 bases that match TRBD2. This CDR3 has 17 residues. Germline V gene lookup returns CDR1 LGHNT and CDR2 FRNRAP. Trimming cost V 7 bases and J 3 bases; bases outside gene matches: 14.

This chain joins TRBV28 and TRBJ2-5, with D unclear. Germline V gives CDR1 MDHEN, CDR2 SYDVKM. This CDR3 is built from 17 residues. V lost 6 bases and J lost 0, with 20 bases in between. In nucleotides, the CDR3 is TGTGCCAGCAGCTCCCTTTACGGCAGACTGTACCAAGAGACCCAGTACTTC. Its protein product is CASSSLYGRLYQETQYF. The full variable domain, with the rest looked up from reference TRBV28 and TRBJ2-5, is DVKVTQSSRYLVKRTGEKVFLECVQDMDHENMFWYRQDPGLGLRLIYFSYDVKMKEKGDIPEGYSVSREKKERFSLILESASTNQTSMYLCASSSLYGRLYQETQYFGPGTRLLVL.

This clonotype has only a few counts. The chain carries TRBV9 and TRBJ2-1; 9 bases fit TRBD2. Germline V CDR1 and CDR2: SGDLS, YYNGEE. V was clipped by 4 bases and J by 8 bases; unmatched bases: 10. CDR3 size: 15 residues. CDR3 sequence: CASSLGTSSPDEQFF. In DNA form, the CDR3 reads TGTGCCAGCAGCCTGGGGACTAGCTCACCGGATGAGCAGTTCTTC.

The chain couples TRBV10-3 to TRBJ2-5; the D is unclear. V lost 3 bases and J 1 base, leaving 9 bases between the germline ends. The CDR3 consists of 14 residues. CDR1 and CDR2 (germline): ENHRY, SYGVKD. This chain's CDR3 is CAISDLSAQETQYF. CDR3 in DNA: TGTGCCATCAGTGACCTCTCAGCCCAAGAGACCCAGTACTTC.

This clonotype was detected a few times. The CDR3 DNA reads TGTGCCAGCAGCTTAGCGCAGACTAGCGGCCAAGAGACCCAGTACTTC. Amino acid sequence: CASSLAQTSGQETQYF. V and J are TRBV7-2 and TRBJ2-5, with 9 bases fitting TRBD2. The CDR3 has 16 amino acids. Trimming removed 0 bases from V and 1 base from J; junction bases left unmatched: 3. CDR1 SGHTA and CDR2 FQGNSA come from the germline V gene.

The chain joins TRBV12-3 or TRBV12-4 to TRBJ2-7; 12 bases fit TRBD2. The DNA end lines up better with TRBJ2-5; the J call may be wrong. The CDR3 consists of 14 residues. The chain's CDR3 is CASSPSGRGKTQYF. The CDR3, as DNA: TGTGCCAGCAGCCCTAGCGGGAGGGGAAAGACCCAGTACTTC.

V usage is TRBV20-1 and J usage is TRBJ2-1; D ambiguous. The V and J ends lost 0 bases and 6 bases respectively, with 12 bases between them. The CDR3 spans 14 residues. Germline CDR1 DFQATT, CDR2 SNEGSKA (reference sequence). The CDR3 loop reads CSARDRLRSNEQFF. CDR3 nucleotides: TGCAGTGCTAGAGATCGTTTACGAAGCAATGAGCAGTTCTTC.

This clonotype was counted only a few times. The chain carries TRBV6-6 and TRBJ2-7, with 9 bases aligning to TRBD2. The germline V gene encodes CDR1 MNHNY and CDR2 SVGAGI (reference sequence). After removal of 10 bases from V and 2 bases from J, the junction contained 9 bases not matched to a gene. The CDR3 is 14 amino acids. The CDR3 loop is CATQREAIAYEQYF. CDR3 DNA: TGTGCCACACAGCGGGAGGCAATAGCCTACGAGCAGTACTTC.

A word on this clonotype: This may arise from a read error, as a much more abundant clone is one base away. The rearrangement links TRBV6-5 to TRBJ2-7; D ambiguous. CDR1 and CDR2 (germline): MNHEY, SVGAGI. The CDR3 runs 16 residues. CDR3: CASSYSRRTSSDEQYF. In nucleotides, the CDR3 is TGTGCCAGCAGTTACTCGAGGCGGACCAGCTCCGACGAGCAGTACTTC.

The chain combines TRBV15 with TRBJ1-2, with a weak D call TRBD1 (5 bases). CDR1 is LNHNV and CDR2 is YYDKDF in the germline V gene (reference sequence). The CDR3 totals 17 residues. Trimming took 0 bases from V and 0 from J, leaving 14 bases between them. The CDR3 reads CATSRDSHRSSNYGYTF. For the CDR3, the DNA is TGTGCCACCAGCAGAGATTCCCACAGGAGCTCTAACTATGGCTACACCTTC.